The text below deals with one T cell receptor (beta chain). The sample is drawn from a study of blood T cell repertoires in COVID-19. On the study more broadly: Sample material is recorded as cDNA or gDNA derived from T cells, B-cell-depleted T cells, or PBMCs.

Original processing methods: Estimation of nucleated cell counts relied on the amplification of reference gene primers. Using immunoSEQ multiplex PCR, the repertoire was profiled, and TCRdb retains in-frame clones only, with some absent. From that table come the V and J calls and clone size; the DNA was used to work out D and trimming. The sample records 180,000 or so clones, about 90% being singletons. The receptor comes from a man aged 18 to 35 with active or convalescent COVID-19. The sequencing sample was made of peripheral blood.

The CDR3 DNA sequence: TGTGCCAGCAGCTTTAGGACAGGGGGCAGTGGCTACACCTTC. It codes for CASSFRTGGSGYTF. The rearrangement joins TRBV11-1 to TRBJ1-2, with 11 bases matching TRBD1. V dropped 3 bases and J dropped 7; count of bases not matched to a gene: 4. There are 14 residues in the CDR3. The germline CDR1 and CDR2 sequences are SGHAT and FQDESV (reference sequence).